Shown below are 20 T cell receptor beta chains from a single sample sequenced in a study of blood T cells in healthy people across ages. A second PCR, run for roughly 7 to 12 cycles, used a sample-barcoded 5' primer plus a J-beta primer mix. TCRdb ran MiXCR on the 5' RACE reads and lists one entry per CDR3 protein. The table lists around 900,000 distinct CDR3 sequences, roughly 26% of them singletons. The sample was blood. These receptors all come from a woman of 80 years or more in good health.

In this sample, this clonotype turned up many times. J is TRBJ1-4 and V is TRBV6-6; a weak D match, TRBD1 (6 bases). Trimming took 0 bases from V and 8 from J, leaving 13 bases between them. The CDR3 is 15 residues long. Germline CDR1 and CDR2: MNHNY and SVGAGI (reference sequence). The CDR3 DNA follows: TGTGCCAGCAGTTACTCGAAGGGGGGAGGCGAAAAACTGTTTTTT. It is translated as CASSYSKGGGEKLFF.

This clonotype was recorded at least ten times. The rearrangement joins TRBV12-3 or TRBV12-4 to TRBJ2-7, with D hard to call. CDR3 length equals 12 residues. V was clipped by 8 bases and J by 0 bases, with 8 bases between them. Here the CDR3 reads CASSGSSYEQYF. CDR3 in DNA: TGTGCCAGCTCCGGCAGCTCCTACGAGCAGTACTTC.

This clonotype was seen a handful of times. The rearrangement uses TRBV6-5 and TRBJ1-1; D possibly corresponds to TRBD1 (5 bases). Germline CDR1 and CDR2: MNHEY and SVGAGI. Trimming cost V 6 bases and J 3 bases, with 11 bases left between them. CDR3 length: 13 residues. The CDR3 here is CASRPGEHTEAFF. CDR3 nucleotides: TGTGCCAGCAGACCGGGGGAACACACTGAAGCTTTCTTT.

Regarding this clonotype: A read error is possible here, since a much larger clone lies one base away. The V gene is TRBV6-2 or TRBV6-3, the J gene TRBJ2-7, with 12 bases aligning to TRBD2. V was pared by 6 bases and J by 7 bases, with 10 bases of the junction left unmatched. Germline CDR1 and CDR2: MNHEY and SVGEGT. CDR3 size: 15 residues. The chain's CDR3 is CASSSGTSGWNEQYF. The CDR3 coding sequence is TGTGCCAGCAGCTCCGGGACTAGCGGGTGGAATGAGCAGTACTTC.

This clonotype was recorded at least ten times. The chain couples TRBV12-3 or TRBV12-4 to TRBJ2-1; maybe TRBD1 (6 bases). This CDR3 has 12 amino acids. The V end lost 5 bases, the J end lost 6 bases, and 8 bases lay between the germline ends. The CDR3 coding sequence is TGTGCCAGCAGTCCAGGGGCCAATGAGCAGTTCTTC. Protein: CASSPGANEQFF.

The table lists this clonotype with many counts. The chain joins TRBV20-1 to TRBJ1-2, with 9 bases identical to TRBD1. V lost 3 bases, J lost 8 bases, and 13 bases stayed unmatched. Germline CDR1 and CDR2: DFQATT and SNEGSKA (reference sequence). The CDR3 sequence is 15 residues long. The CDR3: CSASPLQGARRGYTF. The CDR3 nucleotides read TGCAGTGCTAGTCCATTACAGGGGGCGCGCCGCGGCTACACCTTC.

Many counts were recorded for this clonotype. The V gene is TRBV7-2, the J gene TRBJ1-6; no clear D gene. V lost 5 bases, J lost 9 bases, and 8 bases lay in between. This CDR3 spans 12 amino acids. The germline V gene encodes CDR1 SGHTA and CDR2 FQGNSA. CDR3 nucleotide sequence: TGTGCCAGCAGCGTTATCTCTTCACCCCTCCACTTT. It encodes CASSVISSPLHF.

The chain recombines TRBV5-1 with TRBJ1-1; possible D gene TRBD1, 6 bases. Trimming took off 0 bases at V and 4 bases at J, with 16 bases between the two ends. The CDR3 totals 16 residues. Per germline, CDR1 SGHRS and CDR2 YFSETQ. CDR3 in amino acids: CASSLEGGRLSTEAFF. The CDR3 DNA is TGCGCCAGCAGCTTGGAGGGGGGGCGCCTGAGCACTGAAGCTTTCTTT.

This clonotype was seen at least ten times. A much larger clonotype is one base distant, so this may be a read error. CDR3 amino acids: CASSLTGDYEQYF. CDR3 DNA: TGTGCCAGCAGTCTGACAGGGGACTACGAGCAGTACTTC. The chain is built from TRBV11-2 and TRBJ2-7, with TRBD1 matching 8 bases. The CDR3 covers 13 residues. With V trimmed by 6 bases and J by 3 bases, 4 bases remained unmatched. Per the germline V gene, CDR1 is SGHAT and CDR2 is FQNNGV.

V usage is TRBV7-6 and J usage is TRBJ2-1, with 12 bases lining up with TRBD1. The J call is in doubt because the DNA end fits TRBJ2-7 better. CDR1 and CDR2 from the germline V gene are SGHVS and FNYEAQ. The CDR3 runs to 20 residues. The CDR3 here is CASSPLRGQGANPSYNEQYF. The CDR3 DNA sequence: TGTGCCAGCAGCCCTCTTAGGGGACAGGGGGCTAATCCCTCCTACAATGAGCAGTACTTC.

This clonotype came up many times. The rearrangement links TRBV7-2 to TRBJ2-5; D may be TRBD2 (7 bases). Germline V CDR1 and CDR2: SGHTA, FQGNSA. Trimming took off 1 base at V and 7 bases at J, with 19 bases between the two ends. This CDR3 spans 16 amino acids. The CDR3 loop is CASSLEGGGTPATQYF. DNA of the CDR3: TGTGCCAGCAGCTTAGAGGGCGGGGGCACCCCCGCGACCCAGTACTTC.

The chain is built from TRBV11-2 and TRBJ2-1; 10 bases line up with TRBD1. V trimming: 5 bases; J trimming: 5 bases; junction bases outside the gene matches: 9. Germline V lookup: CDR1 SGHAT, CDR2 FQNNGV. The CDR3 spans 16 residues. The CDR3 sequence is CASSPSGQGSNNEQFF. The CDR3 nucleotides read TGTGCCAGCAGCCCGTCGGGACAGGGGAGCAACAATGAGCAGTTCTTC.

The sample holds many counts of this clonotype. This chain connects TRBV9 to TRBJ1-2, with 7 bases matching TRBD1. Looked up from germline, CDR1 is SGDLS and CDR2 is YYNGEE. The CDR3 covers 15 residues. Losses at the gene ends were 3 bases for V and 7 bases for J; bases not matched to a gene: 12. The CDR3 DNA follows: TGTGCCAGCAGCGCGACGTCAGGGGGTCATGGTGGCTACACCTTC. Protein sequence: CASSATSGGHGGYTF.

This clonotype appeared many times. This sequence joins TRBV12-3 or TRBV12-4 and TRBJ1-6; unclear D gene. The V end lost 6 bases, the J end lost 14 bases, and 17 bases lay between the germline ends. The CDR3 runs 13 residues. The DNA of the CDR3 is TGTGCCAGCAGCCCCACCTCCAGGACCACCCTCCACTTT. Translation: CASSPTSRTTLHF.

In its sample, this clonotype was seen a few times. The chain has TRBV7-8 and TRBJ1-1; D unresolved. This CDR3 contains 15 residues. CDR1 and CDR2 (germline): SGHVS, FQNEAQ. With 4 bases removed from V and 0 bases from J, the gap between germline ends came to 12 bases. Here the CDR3 reads CASSYLRTLNTEAFF. CDR3 bases: TGTGCCAGCAGCTACCTCAGGACTCTGAACACTGAAGCTTTCTTT.

This clonotype was detected once. This rearrangement joins TRBV30 to TRBJ2-2, with 7 bases that match TRBD1. CDR1 and CDR2 (germline): GTSNPN, SVGIG (reference sequence). Losses at the gene ends were 3 bases for V and 0 bases for J; bases not matched to a gene: 4. The CDR3 spans 15 residues. CDR3 loop: CAWRQGPSNTGELFF. The CDR3, as DNA: TGTGCCTGGAGACAGGGGCCTTCGAACACCGGGGAGCTGTTTTTT.

This clonotype was recorded at least ten times. The genes are TRBV6-2 or TRBV6-3 and TRBJ1-5; D unresolved. The germline V and J ends were trimmed by 6 bases and 0 bases, with 18 bases remaining between them. CDR3 size: 17 residues. Germline V lookup: CDR1 MNHEY, CDR2 SVGEGT. CDR3 sequence: CASSRRAGANSNQPQHF. CDR3 coding DNA: TGTGCCAGCAGCAGACGAGCAGGAGCAAATAGCAATCAGCCCCAGCATTTT.

With regard to this clonotype: At one of its ends the junction is not consistent with the germline gene, which may arise from a read error. The V gene is TRBV13, the J gene TRBJ2-4; D ambiguous. The CDR3 spans 16 residues. CDR1 and CDR2 (germline): PRHDT, FYEKMQ (reference sequence). The CDR3 bases are TGTGTCAGCAGCTTAGTTCGCGCAGTAGCCAAAAACATTCAGTACTTC. This gives the protein CVSSLVRAVAKNIQYF.

In this sample, this clonotype turned up many times. V and J are TRBV27 and TRBJ2-6; perhaps TRBD1 as D (6 bases). Trimming removed 5 bases from V and 1 base from J, with 12 bases in between. Germline lookup yields CDR1 MNHEY and CDR2 SMNVEV (reference sequence). The CDR3 is 16 residues long. The CDR3 bases are TGTGCCAGCAGTGAGGACAGTCCTTCTGGGGCCAACGTCCTGACTTTC. Translating gives CASSEDSPSGANVLTF.

The chain combines TRBV19 with TRBJ2-3; 8 nucleotides agree with TRBD2. Germline V lookup: CDR1 LNHDA, CDR2 SQIVND (reference sequence). The CDR3 spans 17 residues. V lost 0 bases to trimming and J lost 0 bases; unmatched junction nucleotides: 5. The CDR3 sequence: CASSIDRRGGSTDTQYF. The CDR3, as DNA: TGTGCCAGTAGTATAGATCGGCGCGGGGGGAGCACAGATACGCAGTATTTT.